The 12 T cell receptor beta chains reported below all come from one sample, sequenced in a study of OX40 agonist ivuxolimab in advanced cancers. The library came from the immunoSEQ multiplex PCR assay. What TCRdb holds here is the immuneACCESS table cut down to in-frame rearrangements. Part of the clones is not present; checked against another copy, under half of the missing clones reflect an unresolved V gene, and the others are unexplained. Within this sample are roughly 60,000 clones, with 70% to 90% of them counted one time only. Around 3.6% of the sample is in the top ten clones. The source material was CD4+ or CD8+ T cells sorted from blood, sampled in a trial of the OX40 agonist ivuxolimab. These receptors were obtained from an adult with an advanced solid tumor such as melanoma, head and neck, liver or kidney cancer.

The CDR3 sequence is CASSTSAAYEQYF. DNA for the CDR3: TGTGCCAGCAGCACTTCAGCCGCCTACGAGCAGTACTTC. V usage is TRBV7-2 and J usage is TRBJ2-7; no firm D call. The germline V gene encodes CDR1 SGHTA and CDR2 FQGNSA. V lost 5 bases and J lost 2, with 10 bases in between. The CDR3 sequence is 13 residues long.

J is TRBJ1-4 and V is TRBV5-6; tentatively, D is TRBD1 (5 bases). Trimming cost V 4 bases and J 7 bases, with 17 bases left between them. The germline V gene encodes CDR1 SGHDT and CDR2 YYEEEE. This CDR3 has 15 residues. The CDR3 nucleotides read TGTGCCAGCAGCCCCACGGTGGGGGAGGCTGAAAAACTGTTTTTT. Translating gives CASSPTVGEAEKLFF.

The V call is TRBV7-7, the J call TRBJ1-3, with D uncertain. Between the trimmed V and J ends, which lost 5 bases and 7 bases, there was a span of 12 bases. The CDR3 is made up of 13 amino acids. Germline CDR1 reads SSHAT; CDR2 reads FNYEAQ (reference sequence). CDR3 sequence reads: CASSPGLTNTIYF. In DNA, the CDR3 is TGTGCCAGCAGCCCCGGCCTTACTAACACCATATATTTT.

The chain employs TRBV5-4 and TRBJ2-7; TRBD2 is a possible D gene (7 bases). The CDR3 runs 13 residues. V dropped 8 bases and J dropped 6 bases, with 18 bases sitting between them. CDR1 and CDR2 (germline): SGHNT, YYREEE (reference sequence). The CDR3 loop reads CASTQGGLGEQYF. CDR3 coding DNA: TGTGCCAGTACACAGGGAGGGCTCGGCGAGCAGTACTTC.

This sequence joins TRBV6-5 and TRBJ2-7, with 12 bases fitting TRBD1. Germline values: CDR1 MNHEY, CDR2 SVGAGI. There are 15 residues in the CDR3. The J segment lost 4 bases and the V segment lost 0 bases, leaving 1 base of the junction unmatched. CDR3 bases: TGTGCCAGCAGTTACTCGGGACAGGGGGCTTACGAGCAGTACTTC. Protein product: CASSYSGQGAYEQYF.

The CDR3: CASSSRERGSTDTQYF. CDR3 in DNA: TGTGCCAGCAGCTCACGGGAGCGGGGGAGCACAGATACGCAGTATTTT. V and J are TRBV7-9 and TRBJ2-3; 8 nucleotides agree with TRBD2. This CDR3 region has 16 residues. V was pared by 4 bases and J by 0 bases, with 6 bases of the junction left unmatched. The germline gives CDR1 SEHNR, CDR2 FQNEAQ (reference sequence).

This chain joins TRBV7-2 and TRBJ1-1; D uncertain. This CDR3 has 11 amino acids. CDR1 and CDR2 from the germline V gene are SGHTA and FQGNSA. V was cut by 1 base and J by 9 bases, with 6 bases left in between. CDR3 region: CASSLDRKAFF. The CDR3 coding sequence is TGTGCCAGCAGCTTAGATCGAAAAGCTTTCTTT.

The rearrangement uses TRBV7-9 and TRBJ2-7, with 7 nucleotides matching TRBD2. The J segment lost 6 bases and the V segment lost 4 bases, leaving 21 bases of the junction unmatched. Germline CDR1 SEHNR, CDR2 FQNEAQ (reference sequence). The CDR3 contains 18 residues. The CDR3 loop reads CASSSLPGITSEPLEQYF. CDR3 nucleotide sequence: TGTGCCAGCAGCTCCCTCCCAGGTATAACTAGCGAGCCCCTCGAGCAGTACTTC.

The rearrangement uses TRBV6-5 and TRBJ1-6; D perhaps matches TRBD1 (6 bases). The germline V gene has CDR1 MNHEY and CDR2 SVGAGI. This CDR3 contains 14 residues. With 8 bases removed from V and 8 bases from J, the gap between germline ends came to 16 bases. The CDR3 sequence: CASSWGQGDSPLHF. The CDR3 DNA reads TGTGCCAGCTCCTGGGGGCAGGGTGATTCACCCCTCCACTTT.

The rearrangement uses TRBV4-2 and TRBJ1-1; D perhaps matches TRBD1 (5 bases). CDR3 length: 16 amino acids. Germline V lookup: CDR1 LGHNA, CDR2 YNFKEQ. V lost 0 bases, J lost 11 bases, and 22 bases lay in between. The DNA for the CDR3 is TGTGCCAGCAGCCAAGATAGGCGTGTACAGTCGGGGGTGGCTTTCTTT. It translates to CASSQDRRVQSGVAFF.

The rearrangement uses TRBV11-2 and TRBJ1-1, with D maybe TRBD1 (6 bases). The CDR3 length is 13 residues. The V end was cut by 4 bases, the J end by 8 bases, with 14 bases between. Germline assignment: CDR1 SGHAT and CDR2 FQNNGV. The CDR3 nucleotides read TGTGCCAGCAGCTCTTCAGGGGCGACGGAAGCTTTCTTT. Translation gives CASSSSGATEAFF.

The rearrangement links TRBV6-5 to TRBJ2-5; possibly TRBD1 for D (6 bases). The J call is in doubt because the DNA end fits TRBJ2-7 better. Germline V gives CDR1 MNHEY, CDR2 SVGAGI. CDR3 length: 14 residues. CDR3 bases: TGTGCCAGCAGTTCCCCACAGGGAGCCTACGAGCAGTACTTC. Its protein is CASSSPQGAYEQYF.